Each of the 8 T cell receptor beta chains below was sequenced from the same sample in a study of blood T cell repertoires in COVID-19 (dated by TCRdb to the early 2020s). The library was built by means of the immunoSEQ multiplex PCR assay. In its TCRdb copy, this immuneACCESS table keeps in-frame sequences only and misses some clones. Where compared with another copy, unresolved V genes explain less than half of these, and the others have no known cause. Here the sample has 45,000 to 55,000 clones; approximately 88% occur a single time. Around 2.2% of the sample is held by the ten biggest clonotypes. Sequencing input: peripheral blood. The source of these receptors is a human donor in a cohort sampled during active COVID-19.

The chain has TRBV7-2 and TRBJ1-2; 7 bases map to TRBD1. The CDR3 has 14 residues. CDR1 SGHTA and CDR2 FQGNSA come from the germline V gene. Trimming cost V 4 bases and J 5 bases; bases outside gene matches: 7. DNA of the CDR3: TGTGCCAGCAGCTCTTGGACAGGAGGGTATGGCTACACCTTC. This encodes CASSSWTGGYGYTF. The full variable domain, rest sourced from reference TRBV7-2 and TRBJ1-2, is GAGVSQSPSNKVTEKGKDVELRCDPISGHTALYWYRQSLGQGLEFLIYFQGNSAPDKSGLPSDRFSAERTGGSVSTLTIQRTQQEDSAVYLCASSSWTGGYGYTFGSGTRLTVV.

The genes are TRBV4-3 and TRBJ2-2; 9 bases fit TRBD1. Germline V lookup: CDR1 LGHNA, CDR2 YSLEER. V shed 0 bases and J 5 bases; nucleotides not matched to a gene: 10. The CDR3 has 18 amino acids. This CDR3 reads CASSQDPRQGERTGELFF. The CDR3 bases are TGCGCCAGCAGCCAAGATCCCCGACAGGGGGAGAGGACCGGGGAGCTGTTTTTT.

In regard to this clone: A read error may account for a junction end that differs from germline. This sequence joins TRBV6-2 or TRBV6-3 and TRBJ1-1; 8 positions agree with TRBD1. The germline gives CDR1 MNHEY, CDR2 SVGEGT. This CDR3 spans 15 amino acids. The CDR3 DNA reads as TGTGCCAGCAGTGACTCCAGGGGGCGGGATACTGAAGCTTTCTTT. This translates into CASSDSRGRDTEAFF.

The rearrangement joins TRBV20-1 to TRBJ2-5, with D perhaps TRBD1 (5 bases). CDR1 and CDR2 (germline): DFQATT, SNEGSKA (reference sequence). With 3 bases removed from V and 1 base from J, the gap between germline ends came to 12 bases. The CDR3 covers 14 residues. The CDR3 sequence: CSASKGKVQETQYF. The DNA for the CDR3 is TGCAGTGCTAGTAAGGGGAAGGTCCAAGAGACCCAGTACTTC.

This chain links TRBV6-5 with TRBJ2-7; TRBD1 is a possible D gene (7 bases). V was pared by 5 bases and J by 2 bases, with 16 bases between. The germline gives CDR1 MNHEY, CDR2 SVGAGI. This CDR3 contains 15 residues. This CDR3 reads CASSLRGDRTYEQYF. The CDR3 DNA follows: TGTGCCAGCAGTCTAAGGGGGGACAGAACCTACGAGCAGTACTTC.

This clone was detected only a few times. V usage is TRBV4-2 and J usage is TRBJ2-1, with D possibly being TRBD2 (5 bases). Germline V lookup: CDR1 LGHNA, CDR2 YNFKEQ. The CDR3 has 17 amino acids. V lost 6 bases and J 1 base, leaving 19 bases between the germline ends. The CDR3 here is CASSPRGSESSYNEQFF. In DNA form, the CDR3 reads TGTGCCAGCAGTCCGAGAGGGTCCGAGAGTTCCTACAATGAGCAGTTCTTC.

The rearrangement joins TRBV3-1 (or the pseudogene TRBV3-2) to TRBJ2-1, with 13 positions matching TRBD2. J lost 9 bases, V lost 1 base, and 3 bases had no gene match. The CDR3 is 15 amino acids. The V gene's germline CDR1 is LGHDT and CDR2 YNNKEL (reference sequence). CDR3 sequence reads: CASSQGTSGGGEQFF. CDR3 nucleotides: TGTGCCAGCAGCCAAGGGACTAGCGGGGGTGGTGAGCAGTTCTTC.

The chain uses TRBV7-9 and TRBJ2-3; TRBD1 matches 8 bases. Germline V gives CDR1 SEHNR, CDR2 FQNEAQ (reference sequence). The J segment lost 6 bases and the V segment lost 5 bases, leaving 13 bases of the junction unmatched. The CDR3 loop spans 16 amino acids. CDR3: CASSLGQGALFDTQYF. In DNA form, the CDR3 reads TGTGCCAGCAGCCTTGGACAGGGAGCCCTTTTTGATACGCAGTATTTT.